This T cell receptor (beta chain) is from a study of regulatory T cells in long-lasting Graves disease (dated by TCRdb to the early 2020s). Notes on the research overall: Persistent Graves' disease was defined as antithyroid drug treatment for over 5 years with persistently positive TSH receptor autoantibodies. This study used TCR sequencing and RNA sequencing of peripheral blood to compare persistent Graves' disease patients against newly diagnosed Graves' disease patients. The study took place in China and was registered as a clinical trial. A total of some 35 samples underwent TCR sequencing, from about 13 patients with persistent Graves' disease and 20 patients with newly diagnosed Graves' disease. On average, persistent Graves' disease patients in the clinical cohort had been on antithyroid drugs for about 10.3 years. What the work shows at the level of the full study, not this receptor alone: Persistent patients shared more public clonotypes among themselves (approximately 2,500) than newly diagnosed patients did (over 900). Compared with newly diagnosed patients, persistent Graves' disease patients had lower TCR Shannon entropy and fewer highly expanded clones, which suggests clonal expansion. Preferential use of TRBV28, TRBJ1-2 and TRBJ2-5 was observed in persistent disease, whereas TRBV20-1 and TRBJ2-1 were favored in newly diagnosed disease. The small sample size was acknowledged by the authors as a limitation that may reduce accuracy. Sequencing and analysis were limited to the TCR beta chain. Only peripheral blood was studied, because thyroid tissue, the primary lesion, was inaccessible.

This specimen's time point label, per the study, means: persistent/refractory GD, antithyroid drugs over 5 years with positive TRAb. For both TCR sequencing and RNA sequencing, RNA was extracted from PBMCs in TRIzol. The diagnosis of Graves' disease was made according to American Thyroid Association guidelines. Patients for the study were recruited at an endocrinology department in Xi'an, China. Each patient gave around 9 milliliters of peripheral blood, collected in an EDTA anticoagulant tube. Ficoll Paque Plus density gradient separation was used to isolate PBMCs, and no additional T cell sorting was done. An Agilent 2100 Bioanalyzer and agarose gel were used to assess RNA quality, and a NanoDrop 2000 was used to measure RNA concentration. V sheds 6 bases and J sheds 0 bases, leaving 20 bases between their ends. Via the germline V gene, CDR1 is MGHDK and CDR2 SYGVNS. From cysteine to phenylalanine, the CDR3 is 17 amino acids long. Here the CDR3 DNA is all that survives: 51 bases in frame from base 1.

Libraries came from multiplex PCR. Instrument used: Illumina HiSeq 4000. iRepertoire HTBI primers and Arm-PCR amplification of CDR3 regions were used to construct TCR beta libraries. Before sequencing, the PCR products went through gel purification. Processing in the source paper ran as follows. Gene usage analysis of CDR3 amino acid clonotypes used the 60 to 75 TRBV and 12 to 15 TRBJ segments found across samples. COPE and FqMerger were used to merge filtered high-quality paired reads into contigs. BLAST was used to align contigs to IMGT TRBV, TRBD and TRBJ reference genes, and CDR3 was defined according to IMGT. Any clonotype with a frequency above 0.1% was classified as a highly expanded clone. Repertoire diversity was measured by Shannon entropy, and V-J evenness by the Gini coefficient. Public clonotypes were defined as clonotypes shared by more than one individual. Using fastp trimming at Q25 and MiXCR clonotype assembly, TCRdb reanalyzed the public sequencing data and kept in-frame beta chains. Identical CDR3 protein sequences are pooled into one entry, listed with their most common genes and DNA. The V and J calls reflect TCRdb's pipeline rather than the authors' work. The sample contains over 300,000 distinct CDR3 sequences, roughly 21% of them found a single time. The biggest ten clones account for over 25% of the sample.

As concerns this clonotype: This receptor's antigen is unknown. No clone much larger than this one lies a single base away; base qualities are absent.

This sequence uses TRBV25-1 and TRBJ2-5; a tentative D call is TRBD1 (6 bases match). The source of this sequence is a female donor with Graves disease. The material sequenced was peripheral blood mononuclear cells (PBMCs), taken when the disease was refractory, from a patient treated with antithyroid drugs. The CDR3 loop reads CASSETQGSTYQETQYF. The nucleotide sequence reads as follows: TGTGCCAGCAGCGAGACGCAGGGGTCTACGTACCAAGAGACCCAGTACTTC.